These T cell receptor beta chains were read from a single sample in a study of blood T cell repertoires in COVID-19. Produced via immunoSEQ multiplex PCR; TCRdb's table is partial and in-frame only. The sample yields over 130,000 clones, approximately 86% seen once. Sequenced: peripheral blood. The receptors shown here come from a human donor in a cohort sampled during active COVID-19. Each CDR3 is given with its conserved first and last residue. The D gene is left open where the match is weak. For some rows the clone size is stated as once, few or many, or as a class when expanded; others skip it.

D: NA
V: TRBV2
size: NA
J: TRBJ1-2
DNA: TGTGCCAGCATGGACAACACTAACTATGGCTACACCTTC
CDR3: CASMDNTNYGYTF

D: NA
V: TRBV4-1
size: few
J: TRBJ2-7
DNA: TGCGCCAGCAGCCAAGAGGGCAGGACAGCTGGGGGCTCCTACGAGCAGTACTTC
CDR3: CASSQEGRTAGGSYEQYF

D: TRBD2
V: TRBV5-8
size: once
J: TRBJ2-3
DNA: TGTGCCAGCAGCCGCATACCTAGCGGGAGTTGGTCAGATACGCAGTATTTT
CDR3: CASSRIPSGSWSDTQYF

D: TRBD1
V: TRBV5-1
size: NA
J: TRBJ2-3
DNA: TGCGCCAGCAGCTTACAGGGGGCGAGGAAAGATACGCAGTATTTT
CDR3: CASSLQGARKDTQYF

D: TRBD2
V: TRBV4-1
size: NA
J: TRBJ2-5
DNA: TGCGCCAGCAGCCAACTAGCGGGGGGTGGTGCGGAGACCCAGTACTTC
CDR3: CASSQLAGGGAETQYF

D: TRBD2
V: TRBV5-1
size: NA
J: TRBJ2-5
DNA: TGCGCCAGCAGCTTGGGCCAGCGGGGGCCTGGGGAGACCCAGTACTTC
CDR3: CASSLGQRGPGETQYF

D: NA
V: TRBV2
size: NA
J: TRBJ1-5
DNA: TGTGCCAGCAGAAAAGGGGGTTCCTCAAATCAGCCCCAGCATTTT
CDR3: CASRKGGSSNQPQHF

D: TRBD2
V: TRBV10-3
size: NA
J: TRBJ2-1
DNA: TGTGCCATCAGTGGCGGCGGGAGCCCTTACAATGAGCAGTTCTTC
CDR3: CAISGGGSPYNEQFF

D: NA
V: TRBV12-3/TRBV12-4
size: NA
J: TRBJ1-2
DNA: TGTGCCAGCAGTTTAGGAGAGAACTATGGCTACACCTTC
CDR3: CASSLGENYGYTF

D: TRBD1
V: TRBV27
size: NA
J: TRBJ1-2
DNA: TGTGCCAGCAGTCAACAGGGGAGAGATGGCTACACCTTC
CDR3: CASSQQGRDGYTF

D: TRBD2
V: TRBV29-1
size: NA
J: TRBJ2-1
DNA: TGCAGCGTTGAAGATGGGACGGGGGGGCCCTTTAGGGATGAGCAGTTCTTC
CDR3: CSVEDGTGGPFRDEQFF

D: NA
V: TRBV5-1
size: NA
J: TRBJ1-6
DNA: TGCGCCAGCAGCCCTGCCCCAGGGGTTGGTTCACCCCTCCACTTT
CDR3: CASSPAPGVGSPLHF

D: NA
V: TRBV28
size: NA
J: TRBJ1-5
DNA: TGTGCCAGCAGTTTATTTAATAGCAATCAGCCCCAGCATTTT
CDR3: CASSLFNSNQPQHF

D: TRBD1
V: TRBV6-2/TRBV6-3
size: NA
J: TRBJ2-1
DNA: TGTGCCAGCAGTTACGAGGGACAGGGCTACAATGAGCAGTTCTTC
CDR3: CASSYEGQGYNEQFF

D: TRBD2
V: TRBV27
size: NA
J: TRBJ2-2
DNA: TGTGCCAGCAGTTGGACTAGCGGGGCCGCGAACACCGGGGAGCTGTTTTTT
CDR3: CASSWTSGAANTGELFF

D: TRBD1
V: TRBV28
size: NA
J: TRBJ1-2
DNA: TGTGCCAGCAGTTTAGCAGGGGGCTACGGCTACACCTTC
CDR3: CASSLAGGYGYTF

D: TRBD2
V: TRBV18
size: NA
J: TRBJ2-3
DNA: TGTGCCAGCTCACCCGGGACTAGGGCGCAGTATTTT
CDR3: CASSPGTRAQYF

D: NA
V: TRBV20-1
size: NA
J: TRBJ2-4
DNA: TGCAGTGCTAGTGAACAGCAAAACATTCAGTACTTC
CDR3: CSASEQQNIQYF

D: TRBD2
V: TRBV27
size: once
J: TRBJ2-1
DNA: TGTGCCAGCAGTCCCCGGGCTAGCGGGGGGATGAATGAGCAGTTCTTC
CDR3: CASSPRASGGMNEQFF

D: NA
V: TRBV19
size: NA
J: TRBJ2-1
DNA: TGTGCCAGTAGTATATCTCCCCACCTGCAGGGTAATACCTACAATGAGCAGTTCTTC
CDR3: CASSISPHLQGNTYNEQFF

D: NA
V: TRBV29-1
size: once
J: TRBJ2-5
DNA: TGCAGCGTTAATGTTGGCAGGGGTTCCCAGTACTTC
CDR3: CSVNVGRGSQYF

D: NA
V: TRBV19
size: NA
J: TRBJ2-7
DNA: TGTGCCAGTAAGACGGGACAGGGGGACGTAGCGGGAGGCGCCTACGAGCAGTACTTC
CDR3: CASKTGQGDVAGGAYEQYF

D: NA
V: TRBV5-8
size: NA
J: TRBJ1-5
DNA: TGTGCCAGCAGCTTTGGGGGGAATAGCAATCAGCCCCAGCATTTT
CDR3: CASSFGGNSNQPQHF

D: NA
V: TRBV6-5
size: NA
J: TRBJ2-3
DNA: TGTGCCAGCAAAGCCCCCACAGATACGCAGTATTTT
CDR3: CASKAPTDTQYF

D: TRBD2
V: TRBV2
size: once
J: TRBJ2-1
DNA: TGTGCCAGCAGTGAAGCGGAAGGAGTAGCGGGAAACAATGAGCAGTTCTTC
CDR3: CASSEAEGVAGNNEQFF

D: TRBD2
V: TRBV7-2
size: NA
J: TRBJ2-1
DNA: TGTGCCAGTCAGCGGACTAGCGGGAGCCTTAATAACAATGAGCAGTTCTTC
CDR3: CASQRTSGSLNNNEQFF

D: TRBD2
V: TRBV18
size: NA
J: TRBJ2-1
DNA: TGTGCCAGCTCACCTGGGACTACCTTCAATGAGCAGTTCTTC
CDR3: CASSPGTTFNEQFF